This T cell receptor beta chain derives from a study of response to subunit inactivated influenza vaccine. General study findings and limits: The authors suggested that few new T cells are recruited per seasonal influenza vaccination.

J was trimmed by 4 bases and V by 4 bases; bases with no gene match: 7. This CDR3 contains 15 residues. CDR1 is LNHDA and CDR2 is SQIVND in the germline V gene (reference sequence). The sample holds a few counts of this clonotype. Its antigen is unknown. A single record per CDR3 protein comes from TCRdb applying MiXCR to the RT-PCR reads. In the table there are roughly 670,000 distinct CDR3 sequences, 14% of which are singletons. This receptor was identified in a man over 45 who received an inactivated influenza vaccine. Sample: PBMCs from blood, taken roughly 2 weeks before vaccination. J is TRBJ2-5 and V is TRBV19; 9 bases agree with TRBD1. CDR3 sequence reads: CASSNRDRVRETQYF. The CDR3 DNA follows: TGTGCCAGTAGTAACCGGGACAGGGTGAGAGAGACCCAGTACTTC.